This T cell receptor (beta chain) was sequenced in a study of blood T cells in healthy people across ages. Whole-study findings and limits: Donor CMV status was unknown, possibly confounding expanded clonotype changes.

Germline V CDR1 and CDR2: SQVTM, ANQGSEA. Trimming shortened V by 1 base and J by 5 bases, and 15 bases separated the two germline ends. CDR3 length equals 15 residues. A J-beta primer mix and a sample-barcoded 5' primer were used in a second PCR of roughly 6 to 11 cycles. The template-switch adaptor was a 5' adaptor with 12 random nucleotides. It tagged each cDNA molecule. All samples gave at least 2.5 million CDR3-containing paired-end reads. TCRdb re-called the 5' RACE reads through MiXCR, storing one row per CDR3 protein. The table lists roughly 1,300,000 distinct CDR3 sequences, 55% to 75% of them singletons. As regards this clonotype: The antigen is unknown.

This clonotype was obtained from a man younger than 35 in good health. The sequenced sample was blood. This chain links TRBV29-1 with TRBJ2-1; D ambiguous. The CDR3 protein is CSVEVPLSGDNEQFF. The CDR3 DNA follows: TGCAGCGTTGAAGTTCCTCTGTCCGGTGACAATGAGCAGTTCTTC.